This T cell receptor (beta chain) was found in a study of blood T cell repertoires in COVID-19. This CDR3 spans 13 amino acids. V lost 5 bases and J lost 4, with 11 bases in between. The assay was immunoSEQ multiplex PCR, and TCRdb's table has in-frame clones only and misses some. The data hold 350,000 or so clones, with approximately 89% observed a single time. Material for sequencing was peripheral blood. The genes are TRBV12-3 or TRBV12-4 and TRBJ1-1; perhaps TRBD1 as D (6 bases). The receptor was isolated from a woman aged 55-70 years with COVID-19, enrolled during active disease. The DNA of the CDR3 is TGTGCCAGCAGTAGATTGGACAGCACTGAAGCTTTCTTT. Its protein is CASSRLDSTEAFF.